This passage covers 18 T cell receptor beta chains from one sample sequenced in a study of shared T cell receptors in the human thymus. Profiled with immunoSEQ multiplex PCR; TCRdb holds only in-frame clones, not every one. The profile shows under 850,000 clones, around 87% of them singletons. In addition, the sample was reused for a study of human thymus T cells.

The material sequenced was thymocytes. These receptors all stem from a boy less than two years old with a congenital heart defect.

The CDR3 region is CASSYTGASCYGYTF. The CDR3 DNA follows: TGTGCCAGCAGTTACACAGGGGCGTCGTGCTATGGCTACACCTTC. The gene calls are TRBV6-5 and TRBJ1-2, with 7 bases that match TRBD1. With 2 bases clipped from V and 4 bases from J, the junction kept 7 bases outside the gene matches. Per germline, CDR1 MNHEY and CDR2 SVGAGI. CDR3 size: 15 residues.

The V gene is TRBV19, the J gene TRBJ1-5; 7 bases match TRBD1. V was clipped by 3 bases and J by 0 bases; unmatched bases: 11. CDR3 length: 18 amino acids. The germline V gene has CDR1 LNHDA and CDR2 SQIVND (reference sequence). The CDR3 DNA sequence: TGTGCCAGTAGTATCGGACAGGCGACCTATTATAGCAATCAGCCCCAGCATTTT. It translates to CASSIGQATYYSNQPQHF. Full variable domain (missing parts from reference TRBV19 and TRBJ1-5): DGGITQSPKYLFRKEGQNVTLSCEQNLNHDAMYWYRQDPGQGLRLIYYSQIVNDFQKGDIAEGYSVSREKKESFPLTVTSAQKNPTAFYLCASSIGQATYYSNQPQHFGDGTRLSIL.

The genes are TRBV12-2 and TRBJ1-5; the D segment call TRBD1 is taken from the table without a DNA check. TRBV12-2 has pseudogene status. The CDR3 contains 19 residues. The CDR3 coding sequence is TGTGCAAGTCGCCACAAGGGCAGGGGGCGGGTTTTTAGCAATCAGCCCCAGCATTTT. Protein product: CASRHKGRGRVFSNQPQHF.

J is TRBJ2-5 and V is TRBV14, with TRBD2 identical over 12 bases. The CDR3 has 18 residues. Trimming took 4 bases from V and 4 from J; bases not matched to a gene: 13. Germline V gene lookup returns CDR1 SGHDN and CDR2 FVKESK. The CDR3 is CASSPNPGLAGWGETQYF. As DNA, the CDR3 is TGTGCCAGCAGCCCCAATCCGGGACTAGCGGGCTGGGGAGAGACCCAGTACTTC.

The chain uses TRBV28 and TRBJ2-3, with 7 bases lining up with TRBD2. The CDR3 is 17 amino acids. V trimming: 0 bases; J trimming: 9 bases; junction bases outside the gene matches: 15. Per the germline V gene, CDR1 is MDHEN and CDR2 is SYDVKM. The CDR3 nucleotides read TGTGCCAGCAGTTTATGCACAAGGGAGGGGCCAAACCAGACGCAGTATTTT. It codes for CASSLCTREGPNQTQYF. Looking up the rest from reference TRBV28 and TRBJ2-3 gives the full variable domain: DVKVTQSSRYLVKRTGEKVFLECVQDMDHENMFWYRQDPGLGLRLIYFSYDVKMKEKGDIPEGYSVSREKKERFSLILESASTNQTSMYLCASSLCTREGPNQTQYFGPGTRLTVL.

This clone has only one observation. J is TRBJ2-5 and V is TRBV13, with 7 bases matching TRBD2. The CDR3 has 18 residues. Germline V gives CDR1 PRHDT, CDR2 FYEKMQ (reference sequence). V was clipped by 7 bases and J by 3 bases; unmatched bases: 20. This CDR3 is CASIPVGGTTDNKETQYF. The DNA of the CDR3 is TGTGCCAGCATTCCCGTGGGGGGGACCACGGATAATAAAGAGACCCAGTACTTC. The full variable domain, with the rest looked up from reference TRBV13 and TRBJ2-5, is AAGVIQSPRHLIKEKRETATLKCYPIPRHDTVYWYQQGPGQDPQFLISFYEKMQSDKGSIPDRFSAQQFSDYHSELNMSSLELGDSALYFCASIPVGGTTDNKETQYFGPGTRLLVL.

This clone was seen a few times. The rearrangement joins TRBV10-2 to TRBJ1-5, with D perhaps matching TRBD1 (5 bases). The CDR3 sequence is 18 residues long. The germline CDR1 and CDR2 sequences are WSHSY and SAAADI. Trimming removed 5 bases at V and 3 bases at J, with 23 bases between. This chain's CDR3 is CASSRQWRGIGFNQPQHF. CDR3 DNA: TGCGCCAGCAGTCGTCAGTGGAGGGGCATTGGTTTCAATCAGCCCCAGCATTTT.

The chain recombines TRBV5-1 with TRBJ2-7; 10 bases agree with TRBD2. The germline V gene encodes CDR1 SGHRS and CDR2 YFSETQ. J gave up 5 bases and V 7 bases, and 9 bases lay outside the gene matches. The CDR3 has 14 residues. CDR3 DNA sequence: TGCGCCAGCCTTCCGGCTAGCGGGAGCCACGAGCAGTACTTC. Amino acid sequence: CASLPASGSHEQYF.

The chain combines TRBV6-1 with TRBJ2-5, with 7 bases fitting TRBD2. CDR1 is MNHNS and CDR2 is SASEGT in the germline V gene. V gave up 4 bases and J gave up 5 bases; unmatched junction bases: 7. CDR3 length equals 14 residues. The CDR3 here is CASSGAGEVETQYF. CDR3 sequence (DNA): TGTGCCAGCAGTGGGGCGGGAGAGGTCGAGACCCAGTACTTC.

The chain is built from TRBV4-1 and TRBJ2-5; 8 nucleotides align to TRBD2. TRBJ2-7 matches the DNA end more closely, so the J call is doubtful. CDR3 length: 16 residues. The V gene's germline CDR1 is MGHRA and CDR2 YSYEKL. The CDR3 DNA reads as TGCGCCAGCAGCCAAGTTGGTAGCGGGATCGACTACGAGCAGTACTTC. The encoded protein is CASSQVGSGIDYEQYF.

This clone was detected only once. The chain couples TRBV29-1 to TRBJ2-5; a possible D gene is TRBD1 (6 bases). Trimming removed 8 bases at V and 4 bases at J, with 14 bases between. The CDR3 runs to 12 residues. CDR1 is SQVTM and CDR2 is ANQGSEA in the germline V gene. The DNA for the CDR3 is TGCAGCTCTGAACAGGGTAGAGAGACCCAGTACTTC. It specifies CSSEQGRETQYF. Complete variable domain (other parts from reference TRBV29-1 and TRBJ2-5): SAVISQKPSRDICQRGTSLTIQCQVDSQVTMMFWYRQQPGQSLTLIATANQGSEATYESGFVIDKFPISRPNLTFSTLTVSNMSPEDSSIYLCSSEQGRETQYFGPGTRLLVL.

CDR3 DNA sequence: TGTGCCAGCAGCCACTCGAGTGAGCAGTACTTC. It translates to CASSHSSEQYF. The chain recombines TRBV5-8 with TRBJ2-7; D remains unclear. CDR1 is SGHTS and CDR2 is YDEGEE in the germline V gene. The CDR3 totals 11 residues. V lost 4 bases and J lost 7, with 9 bases in between.

Notes on this clone: A read error may account for a junction end that differs from germline. V gene TRBV4-1 combines with J gene TRBJ1-1; 8 nucleotides align to TRBD1. The germline V gene encodes CDR1 MGHRA and CDR2 YSYEKL. This CDR3 comprises 16 residues. The CDR3 bases are TGCGTCAGCAGCCACGATCGGGTACAGGGGGACACTGAAGCTTTCTTT. Translated: CVSSHDRVQGDTEAFF.

The CDR3 spells CATSRQDSPTYEQYF. CDR3 coding DNA: TGTGCCACCAGCAGGCAAGACTCGCCCACCTACGAGCAGTACTTC. The rearrangement links TRBV15 to TRBJ2-5; D unclear. The DNA end favors TRBJ2-7, so the J call may be wrong. Germline CDR1 and CDR2: LNHNV and YYDKDF (reference sequence). The CDR3 has 15 amino acids.

J is TRBJ2-3 and V is TRBV5-1; 7 bases fit TRBD2. Trimming cost V 2 bases and J 5 bases; bases outside gene matches: 8. Germline V lookup: CDR1 SGHRS, CDR2 YFSETQ. The CDR3 covers 15 residues. This chain's CDR3 is CASSLRRLALDTQYF. The CDR3 nucleotides are TGCGCCAGCAGCTTACGTAGACTAGCTTTAGATACGCAGTATTTT. The entire variable domain, with the rest obtained from reference TRBV5-1 and TRBJ2-3, is as follows: KAGVTQTPRYLIKTRGQQVTLSCSPISGHRSVSWYQQTPGQGLQFLFEYFSETQRNKGNFPGRFSGRQFSNSRSEMNVSTLELGDSALYLCASSLRRLALDTQYFGPGTRLTVL.

The chain employs TRBV7-6 and TRBJ1-5; TRBD1 matches 7 bases. CDR3 length: 16 residues. Unmatched junction bases numbered 9, after V lost 5 bases and J lost 2 bases. Germline values: CDR1 SGHVS, CDR2 FNYEAQ. This CDR3 reads CASSPRRGQRNQPQHF. CDR3 in DNA: TGTGCCAGCAGCCCCCGAAGGGGGCAGCGCAATCAGCCCCAGCATTTT.

This clone was found a few times. This chain connects TRBV7-2 to TRBJ2-4, with TRBD2 as a possible D gene (6 bases). This CDR3 spans 16 amino acids. The V gene's germline CDR1 is SGHTA and CDR2 FQGNSA. V dropped 5 bases and J dropped 2 bases, with 16 bases sitting between them. In nucleotides, the CDR3 is TGTGCCAGCAGCCTCCGGACCGGGAGTACCAAAAACATTCAGTACTTC. It is translated as CASSLRTGSTKNIQYF.

The gene calls are TRBV9 and TRBJ2-1; tentative D call: TRBD1 (6 bases). The V gene lost 3 bases and the J gene lost 8 bases, with 12 bases spanning the gap. CDR1 and CDR2 from the germline V gene are SGDLS and YYNGEE. The CDR3 contains 13 residues. The CDR3: CASSATGLDEQFF. DNA of the CDR3: TGTGCCAGCAGCGCTACAGGGCTGGATGAGCAGTTCTTC. Based on the CDR3 plus reference TRBV9 and TRBJ2-1, the full variable domain is DSGVTQTPKHLITATGQRVTLRCSPRSGDLSVYWYQQSLDQGLQFLIQYYNGEERAKGNILERFSAQQFPDLHSELNLSSLELGDSALYFCASSATGLDEQFFGPGTRLTVL.